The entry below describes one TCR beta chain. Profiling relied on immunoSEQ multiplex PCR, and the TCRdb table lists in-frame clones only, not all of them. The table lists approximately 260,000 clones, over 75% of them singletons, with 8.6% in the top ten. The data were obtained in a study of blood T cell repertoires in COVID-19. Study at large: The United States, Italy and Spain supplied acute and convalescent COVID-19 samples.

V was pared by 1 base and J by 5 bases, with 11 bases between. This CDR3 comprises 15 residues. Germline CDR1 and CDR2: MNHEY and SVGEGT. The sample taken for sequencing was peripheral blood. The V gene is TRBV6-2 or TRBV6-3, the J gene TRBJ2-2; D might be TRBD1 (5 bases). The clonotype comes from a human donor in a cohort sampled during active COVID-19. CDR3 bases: TGTGCCAGCAGTTACTTCGGCAGGGAAACCGGGGAGCTGTTTTTT. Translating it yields CASSYFGRETGELFF.